The 22 T cell receptor beta chains listed next were all sequenced from one sample in a study of blood T cell repertoires in COVID-19. Clones were read by immunoSEQ multiplex PCR, and TCRdb kept only the in-frame ones, dropping some. The sample holds approximately 300,000 clones, roughly 90% seen once. The sample was PBMCs or T cells enriched from blood (not recorded which). All receptors come from a woman under 40 who had been exposed to COVID-19.

This chain links TRBV7-2 with TRBJ1-2, with 7 nucleotides matching TRBD1. CDR3 size: 14 residues. Germline V CDR1 and CDR2: SGHTA, FQGNSA. J was trimmed by 4 bases and V by 1 base; bases with no gene match: 3. DNA for the CDR3: TGTGCCAGCAGCTTAGAAGGGGGCGCCTATGGCTACACCTTC. Translation: CASSLEGGAYGYTF.

This rearrangement joins TRBV7-2 to TRBJ1-1, with D perhaps matching TRBD1 (5 bases). CDR3 length: 13 residues. Germline CDR1 is SGHTA and CDR2 is FQGNSA. V was pared by 5 bases and J by 1 base, with 8 bases between. CDR3 in DNA: TGTGCCAGCAGCACAGACAGGAACACTGAAGCTTTCTTT. It specifies CASSTDRNTEAFF.

This chain connects TRBV29-1 to TRBJ1-4; 7 bases are a match to TRBD1. Unmatched junction bases numbered 11, after V lost 6 bases and J lost 7 bases. The CDR3 loop spans 14 amino acids. Germline CDR1 reads SQVTM; CDR2 reads ANQGSEA. The DNA for the CDR3 is TGCAGCGTACAAGCCGGGACAGCCGGTGAAAAACTGTTTTTT. Translated, it gives CSVQAGTAGEKLFF.

The rearrangement uses TRBV7-2 and TRBJ1-6, with 7 bases matching TRBD1. Trimming took 1 base from V and 9 from J; bases not matched to a gene: 6. This CDR3 contains 15 residues. CDR1 and CDR2 from the germline V gene are SGHTA and FQGNSA. CDR3 DNA sequence: TGTGCCAGCAGCTTAGGGAGGGGGCAGGGTTCACCCCTCCACTTT. Translating it yields CASSLGRGQGSPLHF.

The sample holds one count of this clone. The chain carries TRBV12-3 or TRBV12-4 and TRBJ2-5, with D unclear. Deletions cut 10 bases from V and 4 bases from J, with 16 bases between. The CDR3 contains 13 residues. DNA for the CDR3: TGTGCCACCTCTCTTGTTTCGCGAGAGACCCAGTACTTC. Translation gives CATSLVSRETQYF.

The chain carries TRBV7-2 and TRBJ2-7; 13 bases agree with TRBD2. CDR3 length: 18 residues. Germline-derived CDR1 and CDR2 are SGHTA and FQGNSA. Germline trimming cut 5 bases from V and 0 bases from J; bases unmatched to any gene: 10. The CDR3 nucleotides are TGTGCCAGCAGCCTTAGGACTAGCGGGGGCCTGAGCTCCTACGAGCAGTACTTC. Residues: CASSLRTSGGLSSYEQYF.

CDR3 in amino acids: CSVVRTDSGLNEQFF. For the CDR3, the DNA is TGCAGCGTTGTCCGGACAGACAGTGGGTTGAATGAGCAGTTCTTC. The chain joins TRBV29-1 to TRBJ2-1; maybe TRBD1 (6 bases). V was trimmed by 4 bases and J by 7 bases, leaving 20 bases between them. The CDR3 is made up of 15 amino acids. Germline CDR1 and CDR2: SQVTM and ANQGSEA.

The chain carries TRBV3-1 (or the pseudogene TRBV3-2) and TRBJ2-5; possible D gene TRBD2, 6 bases. There are 14 residues in the CDR3. V gave up 1 base and J gave up 6 bases, with 12 bases separating them. Germline CDR1 is LGHDT and CDR2 is YNNKEL (reference sequence). This CDR3 is CASSQGAGRKTQYF. As DNA, the CDR3 is TGTGCCAGCAGCCAAGGGGCAGGGAGGAAGACCCAGTACTTC.

The chain carries TRBV28 and TRBJ1-2, with 8 positions matching TRBD1. Germline-derived CDR1 and CDR2 are MDHEN and SYDVKM. The V and J ends lost 0 bases and 7 bases, in that order; junction bases with no gene match: 10. This CDR3 is built from 16 residues. The CDR3, as DNA: TGTGCCAGCAGTTTATGGACAGGGGAGTTTTCTGGTGGCTACACCTTC. Translation gives CASSLWTGEFSGGYTF.

The chain has TRBV7-9 and TRBJ1-2; D is ambiguous. This CDR3 comprises 12 residues. Trimming removed 5 bases at V and 4 bases at J, with 8 bases between. Germline lookup yields CDR1 SEHNR and CDR2 FQNEAQ (reference sequence). CDR3 residues: CASSPSAYGYTF. The DNA for the CDR3 is TGTGCCAGCAGCCCTAGTGCCTATGGCTACACCTTC.

The chain couples TRBV19 to TRBJ2-1, with 10 bases fitting TRBD2. The CDR3 spans 16 residues. The germline V gene has CDR1 LNHDA and CDR2 SQIVND (reference sequence). Trimming cost V 3 bases and J 5 bases; bases outside gene matches: 7. Here the CDR3 reads CASSIHSGGANNEQFF. In DNA, the CDR3 is TGTGCCAGTAGTATTCACAGCGGGGGGGCAAACAATGAGCAGTTCTTC.

The V and J genes are TRBV10-3 and TRBJ2-3; D may be TRBD1 (5 bases). Germline CDR1 reads ENHRY; CDR2 reads SYGVKD. The length of the CDR3 is 14 residues. V lost 9 bases to trimming and J lost 0 bases, with 13 bases between them. The CDR3 loop is CAIRTSTSTDTQYF. DNA of the CDR3: TGTGCCATACGGACATCTACTAGCACAGATACGCAGTATTTT.

The chain uses TRBV5-4 and TRBJ2-5, with D possibly matching TRBD2 (7 bases). The CDR3 is 14 amino acids. V lost 6 bases to trimming and J lost 5 bases, with 17 bases between them. The germline gives CDR1 SGHNT, CDR2 YYREEE (reference sequence). CDR3 residues: CASNEGGHYETQYF. The CDR3, as DNA: TGTGCCAGCAACGAGGGGGGGCATTATGAGACCCAGTACTTC.

Written as DNA, the CDR3 is TGTGCCAGCAGGGCCCCTAGCTCTGGAAACACCATATATTTT. Amino acid sequence: CASRAPSSGNTIYF. The chain recombines TRBV28 with TRBJ1-3; no reliable D call. This CDR3 has 14 residues. Trimming removed 6 bases from V and 0 bases from J, with 9 bases in between. The germline gives CDR1 MDHEN, CDR2 SYDVKM.

CDR3 protein: CASSPLAGGTGELFF. The CDR3 DNA is TGTGCCAGCAGCCCCCTAGCGGGGGGGACCGGGGAGCTGTTTTTT. V gene TRBV3-1 (or the pseudogene TRBV3-2) combines with J gene TRBJ2-2; 12 nucleotides align to TRBD2. There are 15 residues in the CDR3. The junction had 2 bases not matched to a gene; V was cut back by 4 bases and J by 5 bases. CDR1 and CDR2 (germline): LGHDT, YNNKEL (reference sequence).

The chain couples TRBV6-1 to TRBJ1-3; TRBD1 might be the D (5 bases). This CDR3 contains 15 residues. Trimming took off 1 base at V and 2 bases at J, with 9 bases between the two ends. Germline values: CDR1 MNHNS, CDR2 SASEGT. CDR3 DNA sequence: TGTGCCAGCAGTGAAGTCAGGGTTACTGGAAACACCATATATTTT. It specifies CASSEVRVTGNTIYF.

The V and J genes are TRBV19 and TRBJ1-1, with a tentative D call TRBD1 (6 bases). The CDR3 loop spans 14 amino acids. V lost 5 bases and J 11 bases, leaving 21 bases between the germline ends. Germline CDR1 LNHDA, CDR2 SQIVND (reference sequence). The CDR3 DNA reads as TGTGCCAGTAGTCCTTTGACAGGTTCGGAAAGGGCTTTCTTT. It yields the protein CASSPLTGSERAFF.

The count of this clone is one. V is TRBV11-2 and J is TRBJ1-2; 7 nucleotides agree with TRBD1. The CDR3 is made up of 16 amino acids. Germline CDR1 and CDR2: SGHAT and FQNNGV. The J segment lost 2 bases and the V segment lost 5 bases, leaving 11 bases of the junction unmatched. The CDR3 is CASSPVEGAKNYGYTF. The CDR3 DNA reads TGTGCCAGCAGCCCCGTGGAGGGGGCAAAAAACTATGGCTACACCTTC.

The chain links TRBV27 to TRBJ2-1, with D unclear. The germline gives CDR1 MNHEY, CDR2 SMNVEV (reference sequence). The V end lost 5 bases, the J end lost 4 bases, and 12 bases lay between the germline ends. The CDR3 sequence is 14 residues long. The CDR3 reads CASSPDTGYNEQFF. The CDR3 region has the DNA TGTGCCAGCAGTCCAGACACTGGATACAATGAGCAGTTCTTC.

This chain joins TRBV7-2 and TRBJ2-7; 11 nucleotides align to TRBD1. J gave up 3 bases and V 6 bases, and 7 bases lay outside the gene matches. CDR1 and CDR2 from the germline V gene are SGHTA and FQGNSA. This CDR3 has 15 residues. In nucleotides, the CDR3 is TGTGCCAGCAGTCGCCGGGACAGGGGGTACTACGAGCAGTACTTC. Its translation: CASSRRDRGYYEQYF.

V is TRBV4-1 and J is TRBJ2-2; 9 bases map to TRBD2. This CDR3 spans 14 amino acids. The germline gives CDR1 MGHRA, CDR2 YSYEKL. Losses at the gene ends were 0 bases for V and 14 bases for J; bases not matched to a gene: 7. This chain's CDR3 is CASSQDSLAGNLFF. Here the CDR3 DNA reads TGCGCCAGCAGCCAAGATAGCCTAGCGGGGAATCTGTTTTTT.

The CDR3 spells CASSGGDSRNSPLHF. Written as DNA, the CDR3 is TGTGCCAGCAGCGGGGGGGACAGTAGGAATTCACCCCTCCACTTT. The chain has TRBV9 and TRBJ1-6, with TRBD1 matching over 7 bases. The V and J ends lost 3 bases and 7 bases, in that order; junction bases with no gene match: 7. This CDR3 is built from 15 residues. Looked up from germline, CDR1 is SGDLS and CDR2 is YYNGEE.